This T cell receptor beta chain was sequenced in a study of ipilimumab plus nivolumab after autologous stem cell transplantation. Study-wide results and limits: Per the authors, repertoire, Treg and microbiota data justify further study.

Patients got ipilimumab 1 mg/kg beginning 14 to 28 days post-transplant. Germline V lookup: CDR1 SGHRS, CDR2 YFSETQ. Trimming at V came to 4 bases and at J to 1 base, leaving 3 bases not matched to a gene. The CDR3 runs to 14 residues. About this clone: Its antigen remains unknown.

Profiling relied on immunoSEQ multiplex PCR, and the TCRdb table lists in-frame clones only, not all of them. Here the sample spans about 9,200 clones, 60% to 75% being singletons. Sequencing used PBMCs, obtained in a trial of ipilimumab plus nivolumab as post-transplant consolidation. V usage is TRBV5-1 and J usage is TRBJ2-3; 7 bases fit TRBD1. The receptor was derived from a female donor with multiple myeloma. In DNA, the CDR3 is TGCGCCAGCAGCACTACAGGGGGCACAGATACGCAGTATTTT. It codes for CASSTTGGTDTQYF.